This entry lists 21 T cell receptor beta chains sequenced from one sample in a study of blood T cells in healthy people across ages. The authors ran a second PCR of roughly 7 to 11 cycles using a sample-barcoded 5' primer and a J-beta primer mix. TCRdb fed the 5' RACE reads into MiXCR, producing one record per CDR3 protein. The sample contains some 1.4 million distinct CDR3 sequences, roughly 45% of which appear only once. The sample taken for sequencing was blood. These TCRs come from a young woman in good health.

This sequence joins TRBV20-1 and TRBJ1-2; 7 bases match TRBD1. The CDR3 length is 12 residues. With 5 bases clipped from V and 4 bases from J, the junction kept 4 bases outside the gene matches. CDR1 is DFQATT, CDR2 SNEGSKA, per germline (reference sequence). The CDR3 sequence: CSAAGGGYGYTF. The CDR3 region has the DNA TGCAGTGCTGCAGGGGGGGGCTATGGCTACACCTTC.

For the CDR3, the DNA is TGTGCCAGCAGCTATAGACAGGGGGTTGAAAAACTGTTTTTT. This encodes CASSYRQGVEKLFF. The chain recombines TRBV6-5 with TRBJ1-4; 9 nucleotides match TRBD1. The germline V gene encodes CDR1 MNHEY and CDR2 SVGAGI. The CDR3 runs 14 residues. Unmatched junction bases numbered 6, after V lost 6 bases and J lost 7 bases.

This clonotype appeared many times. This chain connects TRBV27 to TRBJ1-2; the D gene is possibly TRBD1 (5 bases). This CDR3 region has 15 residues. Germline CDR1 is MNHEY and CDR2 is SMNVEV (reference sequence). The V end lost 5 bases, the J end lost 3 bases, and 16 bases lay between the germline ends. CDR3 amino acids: CASSLSRGADYGYTF. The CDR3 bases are TGTGCCAGCAGTCTGTCCCGGGGCGCCGACTATGGCTACACCTTC.

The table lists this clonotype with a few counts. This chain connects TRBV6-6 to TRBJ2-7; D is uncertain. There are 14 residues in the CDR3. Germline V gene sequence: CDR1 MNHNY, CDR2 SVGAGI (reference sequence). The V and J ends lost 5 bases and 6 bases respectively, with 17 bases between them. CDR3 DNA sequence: TGTGCCAGCAGTCCCCATAAGGTTTTAACCGAGCAGTACTTC. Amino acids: CASSPHKVLTEQYF.

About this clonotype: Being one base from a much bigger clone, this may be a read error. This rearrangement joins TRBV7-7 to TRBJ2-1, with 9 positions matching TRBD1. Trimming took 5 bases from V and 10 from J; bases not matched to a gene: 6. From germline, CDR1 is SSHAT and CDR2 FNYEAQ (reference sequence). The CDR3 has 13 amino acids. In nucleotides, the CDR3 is TGTGCCAGCAGCCAAGACAGGGGGGAGGAGCAGTTCTTC. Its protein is CASSQDRGEEQFF.

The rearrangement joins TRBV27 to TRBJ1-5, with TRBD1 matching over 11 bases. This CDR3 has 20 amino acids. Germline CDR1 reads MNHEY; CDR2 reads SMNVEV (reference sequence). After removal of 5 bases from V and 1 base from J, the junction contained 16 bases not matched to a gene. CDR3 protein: CASSTFGGTGGLWSNQPQHF. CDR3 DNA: TGTGCCAGCAGTACCTTCGGCGGGACAGGGGGTTTGTGGAGCAATCAGCCCCAGCATTTT.

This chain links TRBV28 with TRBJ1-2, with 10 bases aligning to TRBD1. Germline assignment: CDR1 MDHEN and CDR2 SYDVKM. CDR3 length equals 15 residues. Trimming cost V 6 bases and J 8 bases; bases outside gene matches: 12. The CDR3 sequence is CASSPLRQGALGYTF. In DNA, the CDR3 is TGTGCCAGCAGCCCTCTAAGACAGGGGGCCCTGGGCTACACCTTC.

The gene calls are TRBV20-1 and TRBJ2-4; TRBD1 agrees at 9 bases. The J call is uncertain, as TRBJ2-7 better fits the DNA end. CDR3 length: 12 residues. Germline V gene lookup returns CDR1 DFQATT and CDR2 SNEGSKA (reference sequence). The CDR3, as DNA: TGCAGCAGGACAGGGGTAACCTACGAGCAGTACTTC. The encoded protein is CSRTGVTYEQYF.

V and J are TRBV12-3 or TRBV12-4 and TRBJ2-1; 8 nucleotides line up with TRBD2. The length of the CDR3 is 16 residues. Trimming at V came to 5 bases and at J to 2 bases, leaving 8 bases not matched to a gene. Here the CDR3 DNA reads TGTGCCAGCAGTGAACGACTGGGACTAGCCTACAATGAGCAGTTCTTC. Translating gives CASSERLGLAYNEQFF.

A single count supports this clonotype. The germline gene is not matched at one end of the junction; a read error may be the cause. CDR3: CAGSNSGQGGEGYTF. In nucleotides, the CDR3 is TGTGCCGGCAGCAATTCTGGGCAGGGAGGGGAAGGCTACACCTTC. The chain employs TRBV7-8 and TRBJ1-2; D may be TRBD1 (5 bases). Germline V gene sequence: CDR1 SGHVS, CDR2 FQNEAQ. The CDR3 sequence is 15 residues long.

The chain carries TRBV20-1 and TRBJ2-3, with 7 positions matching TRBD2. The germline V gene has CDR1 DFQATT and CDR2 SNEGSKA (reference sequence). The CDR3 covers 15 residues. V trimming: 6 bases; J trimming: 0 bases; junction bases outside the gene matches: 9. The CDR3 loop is CSAAGGAGSTDTQYF. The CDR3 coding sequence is TGCAGTGCCGCTGGGGGAGCGGGAAGCACAGATACGCAGTATTTT.

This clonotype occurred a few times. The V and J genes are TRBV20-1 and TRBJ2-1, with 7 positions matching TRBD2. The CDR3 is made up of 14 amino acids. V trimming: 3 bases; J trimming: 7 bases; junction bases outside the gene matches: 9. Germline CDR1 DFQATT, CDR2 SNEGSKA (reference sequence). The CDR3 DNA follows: TGCAGTGCTAGGGGGGGGTCTGCTGCTAATGAGCAGTTCTTC. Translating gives CSARGGSAANEQFF.

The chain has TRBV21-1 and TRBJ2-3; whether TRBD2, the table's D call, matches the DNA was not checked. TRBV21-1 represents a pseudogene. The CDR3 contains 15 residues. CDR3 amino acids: CASSNRPPHTDTQYF. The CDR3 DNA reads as TGTGCCAGCAGCAACCGACCTCCGCACACAGATACGCAGTATTTT.

DNA of the CDR3: TGTGCCAGCAGTGGAAAAGGAAACGAGCAGTACTTC. It is translated as CASSGKGNEQYF. This chain uses TRBV6-1 with TRBJ2-7; D not resolved. The CDR3 loop spans 12 amino acids. Looked up from germline, CDR1 is MNHNS and CDR2 is SASEGT. Trimming left V 4 bases short and J 5 bases short, with 9 bases between.

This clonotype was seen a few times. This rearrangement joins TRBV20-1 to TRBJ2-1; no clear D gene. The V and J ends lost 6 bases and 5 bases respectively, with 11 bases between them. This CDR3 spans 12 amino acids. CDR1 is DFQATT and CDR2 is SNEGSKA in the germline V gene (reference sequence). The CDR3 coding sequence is TGCAGTGCCGAGGATTGGAACAATGAGCAGTTCTTC. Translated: CSAEDWNNEQFF.

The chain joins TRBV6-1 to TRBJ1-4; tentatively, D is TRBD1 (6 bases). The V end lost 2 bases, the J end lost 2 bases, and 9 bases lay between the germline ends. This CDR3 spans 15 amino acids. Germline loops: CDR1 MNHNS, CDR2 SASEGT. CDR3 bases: TGTGCCAGCAGTGAATGGGGGGCGACTAATGAAAAACTGTTTTTT. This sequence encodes CASSEWGATNEKLFF.

CDR3 in amino acids: CASSQNREKLFF. The DNA of the CDR3 is TGTGCCAGCAGCCAAAATAGGGAAAAACTGTTTTTT. The chain couples TRBV4-2 to TRBJ1-4; D unresolved. Deletions cut 2 bases from V and 8 bases from J, with 6 bases between. The germline V gene encodes CDR1 LGHNA and CDR2 YNFKEQ. The CDR3 has 12 residues.

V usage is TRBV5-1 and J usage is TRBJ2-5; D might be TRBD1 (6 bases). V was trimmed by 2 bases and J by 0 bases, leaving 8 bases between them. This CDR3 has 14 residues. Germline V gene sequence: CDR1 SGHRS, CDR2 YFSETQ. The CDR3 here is CASSLRDNQETQYF. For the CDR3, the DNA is TGCGCCAGCAGCTTAAGGGACAACCAAGAGACCCAGTACTTC.

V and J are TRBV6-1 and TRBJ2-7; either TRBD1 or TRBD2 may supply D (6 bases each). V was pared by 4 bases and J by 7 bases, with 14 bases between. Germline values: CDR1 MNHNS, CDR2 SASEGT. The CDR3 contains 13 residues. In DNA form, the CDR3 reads TGTGCCAGCAGTGGCGGGACAATTTGGGAGCAGTACTTC. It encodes CASSGGTIWEQYF.

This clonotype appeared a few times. The CDR3 spells CASSLAQGNPNEQYF. For the CDR3, the DNA is TGCGCCAGCAGCTTGGCACAGGGTAATCCGAACGAGCAGTACTTC. This chain joins TRBV5-1 and TRBJ2-7, with D perhaps TRBD1 (6 bases). The length of the CDR3 is 15 residues. V shed 0 bases and J shed 5 bases, with 15 bases lying between them. Per the germline V gene, CDR1 is SGHRS and CDR2 is YFSETQ. The complete variable domain, with remaining parts taken from reference TRBV5-1 and TRBJ2-7, reads KAGVTQTPRYLIKTRGQQVTLSCSPISGHRSVSWYQQTPGQGLQFLFEYFSETQRNKGNFPGRFSGRQFSNSRSEMNVSTLELGDSALYLCASSLAQGNPNEQYFGPGTRLTVT.

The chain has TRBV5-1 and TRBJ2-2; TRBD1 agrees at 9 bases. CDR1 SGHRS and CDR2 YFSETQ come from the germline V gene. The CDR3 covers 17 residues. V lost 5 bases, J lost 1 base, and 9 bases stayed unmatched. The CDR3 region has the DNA TGCGCCAGCAGTTATGACCCGGGACAGGGGAACACCGGGGAGCTGTTTTTT. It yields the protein CASSYDPGQGNTGELFF.